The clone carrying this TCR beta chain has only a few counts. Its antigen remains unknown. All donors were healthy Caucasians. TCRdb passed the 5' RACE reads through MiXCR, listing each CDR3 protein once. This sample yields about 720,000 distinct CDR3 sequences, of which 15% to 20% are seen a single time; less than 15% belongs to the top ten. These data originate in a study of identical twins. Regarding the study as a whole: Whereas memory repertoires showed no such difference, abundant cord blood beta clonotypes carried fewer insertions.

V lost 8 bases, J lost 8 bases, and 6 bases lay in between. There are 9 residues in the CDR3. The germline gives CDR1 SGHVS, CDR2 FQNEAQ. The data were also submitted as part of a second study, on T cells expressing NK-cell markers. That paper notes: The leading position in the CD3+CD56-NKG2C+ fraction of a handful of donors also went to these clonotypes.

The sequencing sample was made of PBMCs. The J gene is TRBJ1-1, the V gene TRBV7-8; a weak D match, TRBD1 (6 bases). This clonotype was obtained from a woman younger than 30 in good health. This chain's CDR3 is CASDREAFF. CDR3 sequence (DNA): TGTGCCAGCGACAGGGAAGCTTTCTTT.